This T cell receptor (beta chain) was profiled in a study of blood T cell repertoires in COVID-19. Overall study context: The United States, Italy and Spain supplied acute and convalescent COVID-19 samples. The cDNA or gDNA used as material had been derived from T cells, B-cell-depleted T cells, or PBMCs.

The CDR3 length is 15 residues. With V trimmed by 4 bases and J by 1 base, 6 bases remained unmatched. From germline, CDR1 is MNHNS and CDR2 SASEGT. As originally analysed: Reference gene primer amplification yielded estimated nucleated cell counts. The method was immunoSEQ multiplex PCR; TCRdb's version includes in-frame clones alone and lacks a portion of them. V, J and clone size derive from that table, while D and trimming were established from the DNA sequence. This sample yields some 150,000 clones, of which 70% to 90% are seen a single time; approximately 1.3% belongs to the top ten. The V gene is TRBV6-1, the J gene TRBJ1-1; TRBD1 agrees at 7 bases. The sample comprised peripheral blood. The receptor was isolated from a man aged 55 to 70 who had recovered from COVID-19. CDR3 protein: CASSAPDRANTEAFF. As DNA, the CDR3 is TGTGCCAGCAGTGCCCCCGACAGGGCGAACACTGAAGCTTTCTTT.